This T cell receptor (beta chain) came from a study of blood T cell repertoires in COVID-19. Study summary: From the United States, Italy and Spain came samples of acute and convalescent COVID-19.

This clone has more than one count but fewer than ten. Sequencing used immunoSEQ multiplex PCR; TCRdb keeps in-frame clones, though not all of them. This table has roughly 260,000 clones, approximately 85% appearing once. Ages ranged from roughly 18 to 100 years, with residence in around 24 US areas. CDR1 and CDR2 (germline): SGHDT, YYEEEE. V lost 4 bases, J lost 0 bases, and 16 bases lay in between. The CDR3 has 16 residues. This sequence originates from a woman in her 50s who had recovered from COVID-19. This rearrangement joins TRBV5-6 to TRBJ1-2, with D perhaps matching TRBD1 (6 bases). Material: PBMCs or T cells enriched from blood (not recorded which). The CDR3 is CASSVDYGTTNYGYTF. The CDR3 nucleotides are TGTGCCAGCAGCGTAGACTACGGGACAACTAACTATGGCTACACCTTC.